Detailed here is one TCR beta chain. Its antigen is currently unknown. Data came from immunoSEQ multiplex PCR; TCRdb stores just in-frame clones and leaves some out. The top ten clones hold under 3% of a sample with over 100,000 clones, roughly 87% of them seen once. The data stem from a study of T cell responses to AZD1222 COVID-19 vaccine. Overall study results and limits: A mostly white British donor set with more females was recruited, and clonal diversity was possibly underestimated.

CDR1 is MNHNS, CDR2 SASEGT, per germline. This CDR3 spans 16 amino acids. Trimming shortened V by 1 base and J by 1 base, and 10 bases separated the two germline ends. The sequencing here drew on peripheral blood, taken 28 days after the second AZD1222 dose. This rearrangement joins TRBV6-1 to TRBJ2-2; D might be TRBD1 or TRBD2, each matching 5 bases. The sequence came from an adult who received the AZD1222 COVID-19 vaccine. The CDR3 DNA follows: TGTGCCAGCAGTGAAGGCCGGGGCTGGAACACCGGGGAGCTGTTTTTT. Translated, it gives CASSEGRGWNTGELFF.